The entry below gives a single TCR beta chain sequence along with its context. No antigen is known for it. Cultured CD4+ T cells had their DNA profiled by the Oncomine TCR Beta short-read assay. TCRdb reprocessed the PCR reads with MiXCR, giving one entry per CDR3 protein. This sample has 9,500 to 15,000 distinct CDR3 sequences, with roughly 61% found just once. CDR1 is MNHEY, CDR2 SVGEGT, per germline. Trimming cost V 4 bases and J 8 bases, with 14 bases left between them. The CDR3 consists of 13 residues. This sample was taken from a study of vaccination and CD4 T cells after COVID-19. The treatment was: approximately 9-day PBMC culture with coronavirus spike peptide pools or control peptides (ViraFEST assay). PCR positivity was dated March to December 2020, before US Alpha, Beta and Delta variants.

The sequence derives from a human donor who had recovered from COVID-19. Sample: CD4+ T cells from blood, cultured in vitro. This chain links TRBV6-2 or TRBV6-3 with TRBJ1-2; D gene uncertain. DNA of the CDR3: TGTGCCAGCAGTTTGGGCGCAGGAGACGGCTACACCTTC. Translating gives CASSLGAGDGYTF.